Here is one T cell receptor beta chain with its context. The sample holds one count of this clonotype. Its binding antigen is unknown. At one end, the junction sequence differs from germline, possibly due to a read error. Systemically healthy Caucasian individuals from Russia, some 40 in total and aged 6 to 90 years, were included as donors. Each donor gave approximately 10 milliliters of peripheral blood, collected into EDTA-treated Vacutainer tubes. Ficoll-Paque density-gradient centrifugation was used to isolate PBMCs, with at least 7 million per sample. Total RNA was extracted from PBMCs with Trizol reagent, with at least 5.5 micrograms obtained per sample. For every donor, an aliquot of PBMCs went through flow cytometry to measure the percentages of naive CD45RAhigh/CD27high T cells. This entry belongs to a study of blood T cells in healthy people across ages (dated by TCRdb to about 2015). About the study as a whole: Template switching captured roughly one uniquely barcoded TCR beta cDNA molecule per two T cells in model experiments. Using the same blood draw, the study looked at two additional independent replicas of 1 million unique cDNA reads for two donors, one aged 18 to 30 and the other aged 80 or older. To avoid experimental bias, donors of different ages were randomly spread across the sequencing lanes. The study measured age-related changes in TCR beta repertoire diversity using deep sequencing normalized with unique cDNA molecular identifiers. Donors were grouped into four age groups: young (average approximately 16 years), middle-aged (approximately 41), aged (around 60) and long-lived (over 80).

The library was made by 5' RACE. The sequencer listed for this sample is Illumina HiSeq 2500. A second PCR of roughly 7 to 12 cycles was run with a J-beta primer mix and a sample-barcoded 5' primer. Each TCR beta cDNA molecule received a unique molecular identifier from a template-switch 5' adaptor carrying 12 random nucleotides. Each sample yielded at least 2.5 million CDR3-containing paired-end reads. The Mint cDNA synthesis kit, primed by a TRBC-specific oligonucleotide, was used to synthesize first-strand cDNA from all RNA. Following uracil-DNA glycosylase treatment, all cDNA underwent a first 18-cycle PCR with the universal primers M1SS and BC2_uni_R. Per the original workflow: Each sample was normalized by randomly selecting 1 million high-quality reads, each carrying a distinct molecular identifier. Instead of being binned into consensus sequences, reads that shared molecular identifiers were thrown out. CDR3 identification, clonotype clustering and error correction used MiTCR with a Q25 quality threshold and the strictest error-elimination algorithm. A nonparametric unseen species model using Euler transformation provided a lower-bound estimate of total TCR beta diversity. The public reads were reprocessed in TCRdb via fastp at Q25 and MiXCR, keeping in-frame beta chains. One record per CDR3 amino acid sequence lists the most common genes and DNA. The authors' filters were not applied to this entry. Across this sample there are 870,000 or so distinct CDR3 sequences, with 29% seen only once. The biggest ten clones account for approximately 15% of the sample.

Study-wide findings and limitations: Compared with the aged group, more naive CD4+ T cells, fewer expanded clones and increased TCR diversity were shown by the long-lived group, suggesting age selection. Because donor CMV infection status was unknown, age-related changes in expanded clonotypes were potentially confounded. Bulk unsorted PBMC profiling prevented conclusive comparison of naive and antigen-experienced compartments. As age increased, observed TCR beta diversity per million T cells dropped in a roughly linear way, and a significant reduction was already evident by age 40. Observed TCR beta diversity correlated strongly with the percentage of naive T cells measured by flow cytometry. Estimates of total diversity based on one million sequenced T cells were regarded as lower bounds and as underestimates.

The CDR3 goes from the cysteine to the phenylalanine over 16 residues. The CDR3 DNA has 48 bases and is translated from base 1. CDR1 and CDR2 (DFQATT, SNEGSKA) derive from the germline V gene (reference sequence). The clonotype was recovered from a woman aged 80 or over in good health. The sample consisted of blood. Recombination connected TRBV20-1 to TRBJ1-1, with the identity of the D gene unclear. The CDR3 corresponds to CSAPAEGRGMNTEAFF. The sequenced DNA: TGTAGTGCTCCCGCGGAGGGTCGGGGTATGAACACTGAAGCTTTCTTT.